Below, 30 T cell receptor beta chains from the same sample are listed, as sequenced in a study of blood T cell repertoires in COVID-19. Here immunoSEQ multiplex PCR was the method, and the copy in TCRdb shows in-frame clones only, minus some. Of about 170,000 clones listed, around nine tenths were seen once; the top ten hold around 0.77%. Source material: PBMCs or T cells enriched from blood (not recorded which). The source of these receptors is a woman younger than 35 who had recovered from COVID-19.

This sequence joins TRBV3-1 (or the pseudogene TRBV3-2) and TRBJ2-7; TRBD1 matches 10 bases. The CDR3 loop spans 17 amino acids. J lost 9 bases, V lost 0 bases, and 14 bases had no gene match. Germline V gives CDR1 LGHDT, CDR2 YNNKEL (reference sequence). The CDR3 DNA sequence: TGTGCCAGCAGCCAAGATCTTTCTGGGACAGGGGTCTCCGGGCAGTACTTC. It encodes CASSQDLSGTGVSGQYF.

The V call is TRBV18, the J call TRBJ2-6; 7 bases map to TRBD1. The V segment lost 4 bases and the J segment 2 bases; nucleotides outside the gene matches: 5. This CDR3 spans 16 amino acids. In germline, CDR1 is KGHSH, CDR2 LQKENI. The CDR3 region has the DNA TGTGCCAGCTCACAGCTCCAGGGGGCTGGGGCCAACGTCCTGACTTTC. Translated: CASSQLQGAGANVLTF.

This chain uses TRBV30 with TRBJ2-1; no definite D call. Trimming stripped 5 bases from V and 14 bases from J, with 10 bases between. This CDR3 has 9 amino acids. Germline V gives CDR1 GTSNPN, CDR2 SVGIG (reference sequence). CDR3: CAWGRGEFF. In DNA form, the CDR3 reads TGTGCCTGGGGCCGAGGAGAGTTCTTC.

The gene calls are TRBV24-1 and TRBJ2-1; 9 bases fit TRBD1. The germline V gene encodes CDR1 KGHDR and CDR2 SFDVKD. The length of the CDR3 is 17 residues. The ends lost 0 bases at V and 8 bases at J; junction bases unmatched: 10. CDR3 nucleotides: TGTGCCACCAGTGATTTGCTCCTCCGGACAGGGGTCGATGAGCAGTTCTTC. This codes for CATSDLLLRTGVDEQFF.

The chain links TRBV28 to TRBJ2-6, with 7 bases aligning to TRBD1. This CDR3 comprises 19 residues. The V segment lost 5 bases and the J segment 1 base; nucleotides outside the gene matches: 14. Germline assignment: CDR1 MDHEN and CDR2 SYDVKM. The CDR3 nucleotides are TGTGCCAGCAGTCCCCCACCCGGGACAGTAGCTTCTGGGGCCAACGTCCTGACTTTC. Amino acid sequence: CASSPPPGTVASGANVLTF.

CDR3 sequence (DNA): TGTGCCAGTAGTATTGGCGGGTCCAATTCACCCCTCCACTTT. Translated: CASSIGGSNSPLHF. The rearrangement joins TRBV19 to TRBJ1-6, with D unresolved. The germline V gene has CDR1 LNHDA and CDR2 SQIVND (reference sequence). V shed 3 bases and J shed 7 bases, with 10 bases lying between them. The CDR3 runs 14 residues.

V gene TRBV7-2 combines with J gene TRBJ2-1, with TRBD2 matching 10 bases. Germline V gives CDR1 SGHTA, CDR2 FQGNSA. V lost 2 bases to trimming and J lost 5 bases; unmatched junction nucleotides: 3. The CDR3 loop spans 15 amino acids. The CDR3 region has the DNA TGTGCCAGCAGCTTACCAACTAGCGGGAACAATGAGCAGTTCTTC. This gives the protein CASSLPTSGNNEQFF.

The CDR3 nucleotides are TGTGCCAGCTCACCAGGACTGACAGATACGCAGTATTTT. Encoded protein: CASSPGLTDTQYF. The chain is built from TRBV18 and TRBJ2-3, with a possible D match to TRBD2 (5 bases). The CDR3 extends over 13 amino acids. Germline values: CDR1 KGHSH, CDR2 LQKENI. The V gene lost 2 bases and the J gene lost 3 bases, with 6 bases spanning the gap.

This chain uses TRBV5-1 with TRBJ2-1, with 8 bases matching TRBD2. The V gene's germline CDR1 is SGHRS and CDR2 YFSETQ. Losses at the gene ends were 0 bases for V and 10 bases for J; bases not matched to a gene: 9. This CDR3 contains 15 residues. CDR3 protein: CASSLDGTSSVEQFF. The CDR3 region has the DNA TGCGCCAGCAGCTTGGATGGGACTAGTAGTGTCGAGCAGTTCTTC.

The CDR3 loop reads CASSIVAGEQFF. For the CDR3, the DNA is TGTGCCAGCAGCATCGTGGCTGGTGAGCAGTTCTTC. The chain combines TRBV3-1 (or the pseudogene TRBV3-2) with TRBJ2-1; D is ambiguous. In germline, CDR1 is LGHDT, CDR2 YNNKEL (reference sequence). V was cut by 5 bases and J by 9 bases, with 11 bases left in between. This CDR3 is 12 amino acids long.

The CDR3 nucleotides are TGTGCCAGCGGGCAGGGGTCGAATAATCTGGAGCAGTACTTC. Its protein is CASGQGSNNLEQYF. The V call is TRBV2, the J call TRBJ2-7; tentative D call: TRBD1 (6 bases). Looked up from germline, CDR1 is SNHLY and CDR2 is FYNNEI. Trimming stripped 8 bases from V and 7 bases from J, with 21 bases between. CDR3 length: 14 residues.

This sequence joins TRBV10-3 and TRBJ2-2; a possible D gene is TRBD1 (6 bases). V was shortened by 6 bases and J by 0 bases, with 14 bases between the two germline ends. Per the germline V gene, CDR1 is ENHRY and CDR2 is SYGVKD. This CDR3 has 16 residues. In nucleotides, the CDR3 is TGTGCCATCAGATCCGGGACAACCCCGAACACCGGGGAGCTGTTTTTT. Translated: CAIRSGTTPNTGELFF.

V and J are TRBV11-2 and TRBJ1-4; D is undetermined. The V and J ends lost 3 bases and 8 bases respectively, with 7 bases between them. Looked up from germline, CDR1 is SGHAT and CDR2 is FQNNGV. The CDR3 length is 12 residues. The CDR3 region has the DNA TGTGCCAGCAGCTTTAGAGGGGAAAAACTGTTTTTT. Amino acid sequence: CASSFRGEKLFF.

Here the CDR3 DNA reads TGTGCCAGCTCACCACCGGGACTAGCGGGAGGAGATGAGCAGTTCTTC. Its translation is CASSPPGLAGGDEQFF. This chain links TRBV18 with TRBJ2-1; TRBD2 matches at 15 bases. V trimming: 0 bases; J trimming: 8 bases; junction bases outside the gene matches: 2. This CDR3 comprises 16 residues. CDR1 KGHSH and CDR2 LQKENI come from the germline V gene.

This clone was counted a few times. The CDR3 DNA reads TGTGCCAGCAGACCTAGCGGTTCCTACAATGAGCAGTTCTTC. Amino acid sequence: CASRPSGSYNEQFF. The rearrangement joins TRBV27 to TRBJ2-1; TRBD2 aligns across 7 bases. This CDR3 region has 14 residues. Germline V gene lookup returns CDR1 MNHEY and CDR2 SMNVEV (reference sequence). The junction had 3 bases not matched to a gene; V was cut back by 6 bases and J by 1 base.

V and J are TRBV18 and TRBJ1-5; D gene unclear. Per germline, CDR1 KGHSH and CDR2 LQKENI. V was trimmed by 0 bases and J by 7 bases, leaving 13 bases between them. The CDR3 covers 15 residues. CDR3 sequence (DNA): TGTGCCAGCTCACCACCGTCCGGCGGGCACCAGCCCCAGCATTTT. Its protein product is CASSPPSGGHQPQHF.

J is TRBJ2-1 and V is TRBV5-1, with TRBD2 identical over 12 bases. The J segment lost 2 bases and the V segment lost 0 bases, leaving 0 bases of the junction unmatched. This CDR3 has 16 residues. Germline assignment: CDR1 SGHRS and CDR2 YFSETQ. CDR3 residues: CASSLGLAGAYNEQFF. CDR3 in DNA: TGCGCCAGCAGCTTGGGACTAGCGGGGGCCTACAATGAGCAGTTCTTC.

The chain combines TRBV13 with TRBJ2-1; the match to TRBD2 covers 10 bases. The trim removed 0 bases at V and 9 bases at J, leaving 5 bases unmatched. CDR1 and CDR2 (germline): PRHDT, FYEKMQ (reference sequence). There are 15 residues in the CDR3. Here the CDR3 reads CASSLGSGRGGEQFF. The CDR3 region has the DNA TGTGCCAGCAGCTTAGGAAGCGGGAGGGGGGGTGAGCAGTTCTTC.

This chain links TRBV3-1 (or the pseudogene TRBV3-2) with TRBJ2-7; D is unresolved. Germline lookup yields CDR1 LGHDT and CDR2 YNNKEL (reference sequence). V was clipped by 0 bases and J by 6 bases, with 9 bases between them. The CDR3 loop spans 13 amino acids. The chain's CDR3 is CASSQDHQREQYF. In DNA form, the CDR3 reads TGTGCCAGCAGCCAAGATCACCAGCGCGAGCAGTACTTC.

This chain uses TRBV5-1 with TRBJ2-3; tentatively, D is TRBD1 (7 bases). Looked up from germline, CDR1 is SGHRS and CDR2 is YFSETQ. The CDR3 runs to 19 residues. V shed 0 bases and J shed 0 bases, with 20 bases lying between them. The CDR3, as DNA: TGCGCCAGCAGCTTGGGGTCCGCGGGACAGTTCTCTAGCACAGATACGCAGTATTTT. It codes for CASSLGSAGQFSSTDTQYF.

This chain uses TRBV28 with TRBJ2-7; tentatively, D is TRBD2 (5 bases). Germline assignment: CDR1 MDHEN and CDR2 SYDVKM. This CDR3 is 15 amino acids long. V was pared by 0 bases and J by 6 bases, with 15 bases between. The CDR3: CASSLWGENPGEQYF. The CDR3 DNA sequence: TGTGCCAGCAGTTTATGGGGAGAGAACCCGGGCGAGCAGTACTTC.

DNA of the CDR3: TGTGCCAGCAGCTTACTGGCTAGCGGGAGGGCGGGGCAGTACTTC. It specifies CASSLLASGRAGQYF. The chain couples TRBV7-6 to TRBJ2-7, with 12 bases matching TRBD2. Germline-derived CDR1 and CDR2 are SGHVS and FNYEAQ. V was clipped by 2 bases and J by 9 bases; unmatched bases: 8. The CDR3 runs 15 residues.

The rearrangement uses TRBV3-1 (or the pseudogene TRBV3-2) and TRBJ2-7; D may be TRBD1 (5 bases). There are 13 residues in the CDR3. V was shortened by 1 base and J by 7 bases, with 11 bases between the two germline ends. Germline lookup yields CDR1 LGHDT and CDR2 YNNKEL (reference sequence). CDR3 sequence reads: CASSQGGLYEQYF. CDR3 nucleotides: TGTGCCAGCAGCCAAGGGGGCCTTTATGAGCAGTACTTC.

To note about this clone: At one of its ends the junction is not consistent with the germline gene, which may arise from a read error. The chain carries TRBV28 and TRBJ2-7, with 9 bases identical to TRBD1. CDR1 MDHEN and CDR2 SYDVKM come from the germline V gene. There are 13 residues in the CDR3. The CDR3 is CASSSNSRDREDF. The CDR3 bases are TGTGCCAGCAGTTCCAACAGCCGGGACAGGGAGGACTTC. Supplemented by reference TRBV28 and TRBJ2-7, the full variable domain reads DVKVTQSSRYLVKRTGEKVFLECVQDMDHENMFWYRQDPGLGLRLIYFSYDVKMKEKGDIPEGYSVSREKKERFSLILESASTNQTSMYLCASSSNSRDREDFGPGTRLTVT.

Remarks on this clone: The junction differs from germline at one of its ends, possibly a read error. The rearrangement uses TRBV27 and TRBJ2-1; 8 bases match TRBD2. Germline V CDR1 and CDR2: MNHEY, SMNVEV (reference sequence). The CDR3 is 15 residues long. This chain's CDR3 is CASRLREDSYNEQFF. The CDR3, as DNA: TGTGCCAGCCGTTTGCGGGAGGACTCCTACAATGAGCAGTTCTTC.

The V call is TRBV5-4, the J call TRBJ2-4; a possible D gene is TRBD1 (5 bases). V dropped 0 bases and J dropped 8 bases, with 15 bases sitting between them. The CDR3 is 15 residues long. Germline CDR1 and CDR2: SGHNT and YYREEE (reference sequence). As DNA, the CDR3 is TGTGCCAGCAGCTTGGAGGGGCAGGGTAGGCACATTCAGTACTTC. Translation: CASSLEGQGRHIQYF.

The V and J genes are TRBV19 and TRBJ2-7; possibly TRBD2 for D (7 bases). Germline CDR1 reads LNHDA; CDR2 reads SQIVND (reference sequence). V lost 3 bases to trimming and J lost 1 base, with 13 bases between them. The CDR3 is 15 amino acids. The CDR3: CASSMGGGDSYEQYF. As DNA, the CDR3 is TGTGCCAGTAGTATGGGAGGGGGGGATTCCTACGAGCAGTACTTC.

The rearrangement uses TRBV28 and TRBJ2-1, with a possible D match to TRBD2 (6 bases). The CDR3 runs to 11 residues. The V end lost 4 bases, the J end lost 15 bases, and 13 bases lay between the germline ends. The germline CDR1 and CDR2 sequences are MDHEN and SYDVKM. This CDR3 is CASSSKRAGFF. DNA for the CDR3: TGTGCCAGCAGTTCAAAGCGGGCGGGGTTCTTC.

The chain couples TRBV5-1 to TRBJ2-3; weak D call: TRBD2 (6 bases). V shed 0 bases and J shed 4 bases, with 12 bases lying between them. CDR3 length: 15 residues. Per the germline V gene, CDR1 is SGHRS and CDR2 is YFSETQ. As DNA, the CDR3 is TGCGCCAGCAGCTTGGAGGGACTTCATCCAGATACGCAGTATTTT. It is translated as CASSLEGLHPDTQYF.

The chain links TRBV28 to TRBJ1-3, with 7 bases lining up with TRBD1. There are 17 residues in the CDR3. Germline-derived CDR1 and CDR2 are MDHEN and SYDVKM. The V gene end was trimmed by 5 bases and the J gene end by 3 bases; junction bases not matched to a gene: 13. CDR3 protein: CASSRGMRRGHGNTIYF. CDR3 DNA sequence: TGTGCCAGCAGTCGGGGAATGCGGAGGGGGCATGGAAACACCATATATTTT.